This T cell receptor beta chain was retrieved from a study of blood T cells in healthy people across ages. Sample-barcoded 5' priming and a J-beta primer mix drove a second PCR of about 6 to 12 cycles. TCRdb itself ran the 5' RACE reads through MiXCR, one entry per CDR3 protein. In the table there are about 1.8 million distinct CDR3 sequences, roughly 49% of which are singletons. About this clonotype itself: The antigen is undetermined.

Roughly 10 milliliters was the volume of peripheral blood drawn from each donor. Study-level results: Possibly, changes in expanded clonotypes were confounded because donor CMV status was unknown. It was not possible, with unsorted PBMCs, to conclusively compare naive and antigen-experienced cells.

CDR3 length: 17 amino acids. Germline trimming cut 3 bases from V and 7 bases from J; bases unmatched to any gene: 13. Germline assignment: CDR1 LGHNA and CDR2 YSLEER. The sequence derives from a woman in her 40s in good health. Input material: blood. The V gene is TRBV4-3, the J gene TRBJ2-1; 9 positions agree with TRBD1. CDR3 bases: TGCGCCAGCAGCCATTTCGGCGGGAGACAGGGGGGTAATGAGCAGTTCTTC. Translating gives CASSHFGGRQGGNEQFF.